The present T cell receptor (beta chain) was sequenced within a study of T cells in narcolepsy. General study findings and limits: Healthy controls reportedly lacked the autoreactive clonotypes serially found in patients' blood.

Repertoires were generated with immunoSEQ multiplex PCR, while TCRdb's copy carries only in-frame clones and drops some. Among under 20,000 clones, 85% to 90% were seen once, and the ten largest hold approximately 0.72%. The V gene lost 4 bases and the J gene lost 4 bases, with 6 bases spanning the gap. The CDR3 is 11 amino acids. Germline V lookup: CDR1 SGHNT, CDR2 YYREEE (reference sequence). Comments on this clone: Its antigen is not known.

This TCR derives from a human donor in good health. The chain employs TRBV5-4 and TRBJ2-7; no firm D call. Sequences were obtained from memory (CD45RA-) CD4+ T cells from blood. Here the CDR3 reads CASSLYYEQYF. CDR3 DNA: TGTGCCAGCAGCCTTTATTACGAGCAGTACTTC.